This T cell receptor (beta chain) was observed in a study of identical twins. The V end was cut by 6 bases, the J end by 8 bases, with 10 bases between. Germline V gene lookup returns CDR1 LGHDT and CDR2 YNNKEL (reference sequence). CDR3 size: 12 residues. TCRdb reanalysed the 5' RACE reads using MiXCR and keeps one entry per CDR3 protein. Here the sample spans hundreds of thousands of distinct CDR3 sequences, approximately 18% being singletons. This clonotype occurred a few times. The sample also formed part of further work on T cells expressing NK-cell markers.

Material: PBMCs. The TCR sequence derives from a woman aged 18 to 35 in good health. This rearrangement joins TRBV3-1 to TRBJ2-2, with unresolved D. CDR3 sequence: CASRDRMGELFF. The CDR3 DNA follows: TGTGCCAGCAGGGATAGGATGGGGGAGCTGTTTTTT.